Each of the 32 T cell receptor beta chains below was sequenced from the same sample in a study of cytomegalovirus exposure and HLA in healthy donors. PCR amplification relied on 60 Vbeta primers (plus 13 Jbeta primers). TCRdb's copy holds only in-frame clones and misses some; the assay was immunoSEQ multiplex PCR. This table has approximately 150,000 clones, around four fifths appearing once. The source material was PBMCs. Receptors were obtained from a man aged 25-40 years in good health and CMV-seronegative.

The chain combines TRBV30 with TRBJ1-4; perhaps TRBD1 as D (6 bases). V was shortened by 1 base and J by 7 bases, with 22 bases between the two germline ends. CDR3 size: 17 residues. Germline CDR1 and CDR2: GTSNPN and SVGIG (reference sequence). CDR3 in DNA: TGTGCCTGGAGTGGGGTCCAGGGGCAAGGGGTGGGTGAAAAACTGTTTTTT. It is translated as CAWSGVQGQGVGEKLFF.

Regarding this clone: Other DNA sequences in the same sample also yield this CDR3. The V gene is TRBV18, the J gene TRBJ2-7; D not resolved. The CDR3 covers 12 residues. Germline V gene lookup returns CDR1 KGHSH and CDR2 LQKENI. Trimming took off 2 bases at V and 3 bases at J, with 5 bases between the two ends. CDR3 in amino acids: CASSPSSYEQYF. The CDR3 DNA reads TGTGCCAGCTCACCATCGAGCTACGAGCAGTACTTC.

V usage is TRBV5-1 and J usage is TRBJ2-7; possibly TRBD2 for D (6 bases). The ends were cut back, 3 bases at V and 5 bases at J, with 15 bases in the middle. The germline gives CDR1 SGHRS, CDR2 YFSETQ. The CDR3 contains 14 residues. The chain's CDR3 is CASSSPLSSDEQYF. The CDR3 nucleotides are TGCGCCAGCAGCTCCCCCCTCTCTAGCGACGAGCAGTACTTC.

The chain recombines TRBV29-1 with TRBJ1-3; 7 positions match TRBD1. Per the germline V gene, CDR1 is SQVTM and CDR2 is ANQGSEA. V trimming: 7 bases; J trimming: 3 bases; junction bases outside the gene matches: 6. The CDR3 length is 13 residues. The CDR3 region is CSGQGNYGNTIYF. The CDR3 coding sequence is TGCAGCGGACAGGGAAATTATGGAAACACCATATATTTT.

V usage is TRBV10-1 and J usage is TRBJ2-3; 9 nucleotides match TRBD2. The CDR3 covers 14 residues. V shed 0 bases and J 7 bases; nucleotides not matched to a gene: 2. Germline V CDR1 and CDR2: WNHNN, SYGVQD (reference sequence). CDR3 in amino acids: CASSESLAGYTQYF. The CDR3 DNA is TGCGCCAGCAGTGAGTCCCTAGCGGGATATACGCAGTATTTT.

V usage is TRBV6-1 and J usage is TRBJ2-5; D is possibly TRBD1 (5 bases). V dropped 2 bases and J dropped 4 bases, with 14 bases sitting between them. This CDR3 contains 15 residues. Germline V CDR1 and CDR2: MNHNS, SASEGT. Here the CDR3 reads CASSENLGQGETQYF. CDR3 in DNA: TGTGCCAGCAGTGAAAATTTGGGGCAGGGAGAGACCCAGTACTTC.

The rearrangement links TRBV5-1 to TRBJ2-1; 7 nucleotides agree with TRBD2. CDR3 length: 15 amino acids. The trim removed 0 bases at V and 7 bases at J, leaving 7 bases unmatched. Looked up from germline, CDR1 is SGHRS and CDR2 is YFSETQ. The chain's CDR3 is CASSLGSSGLNEQFF. As DNA, the CDR3 is TGCGCCAGCAGCTTGGGGTCTAGCGGACTGAATGAGCAGTTCTTC.

V gene TRBV7-9 combines with J gene TRBJ2-7; D might be TRBD1 (8 bases). This CDR3 is 15 amino acids long. Germline loops: CDR1 SEHNR, CDR2 FQNEAQ (reference sequence). V dropped 0 bases and J dropped 3 bases, with 12 bases sitting between them. CDR3: CASSLAQGGGYEQYF. CDR3 nucleotides: TGTGCCAGCAGCTTAGCACAGGGGGGGGGCTACGAGCAGTACTTC.

V usage is TRBV4-3 and J usage is TRBJ2-7; 9 nucleotides match TRBD1. Per the germline V gene, CDR1 is LGHNA and CDR2 is YSLEER. CDR3 size: 15 residues. V shed 3 bases and J 2 bases; nucleotides not matched to a gene: 5. Here the CDR3 DNA reads TGCGCCAGCAGCCAGACCGGGACAGGGACCTACGAGCAGTACTTC. Protein: CASSQTGTGTYEQYF.

This sequence joins TRBV28 and TRBJ2-2; D not certain. V dropped 2 bases and J dropped 1 base, with 8 bases sitting between them. CDR3 length: 15 amino acids. Germline CDR1 and CDR2: MDHEN and SYDVKM. DNA of the CDR3: TGTGCCAGCAGTTTAGGCCACCTGAACACCGGGGAGCTGTTTTTT. It is translated as CASSLGHLNTGELFF.

This clone was detected only a few times. The rearrangement uses TRBV4-1 and TRBJ1-1; 7 bases agree with TRBD1. CDR1 and CDR2 from the germline V gene are MGHRA and YSYEKL. V shed 1 base, J shed 1 base, and the junction held 3 bases outside the gene matches. The CDR3 covers 15 residues. The CDR3 DNA follows: TGCGCCAGCAGCCAAGGACAGGGAACGAACACTGAAGCTTTCTTT. Encoded protein: CASSQGQGTNTEAFF.

The V and J genes are TRBV4-1 and TRBJ1-4; D not resolved. CDR1 is MGHRA and CDR2 is YSYEKL in the germline V gene. This CDR3 has 15 amino acids. V gave up 3 bases and J gave up 2 bases, with 10 bases separating them. The DNA of the CDR3 is TGCGCCAGCAGCCATCCAGGTCTCACTAATGAAAAACTGTTTTTT. Amino acids: CASSHPGLTNEKLFF.

The chain carries TRBV21-1 and TRBJ2-4; TRBD1 reflects the table's D call only, with no check against the DNA. TRBV21-1 is tagged as a pseudogene. There are 15 residues in the CDR3. The CDR3 reads CASSRRGKAKNIQYF. The CDR3 coding sequence is TGTGCCAGCAGCAGAAGGGGCAAGGCCAAAAACATTCAGTACTTC.

The V call is TRBV7-6, the J call TRBJ2-2, with 7 bases identical to TRBD1. V was clipped by 1 base and J by 6 bases; unmatched bases: 11. The CDR3 extends over 17 amino acids. The germline V gene has CDR1 SGHVS and CDR2 FNYEAQ. The CDR3 protein is CASSLVIQGVRSGELFF. The DNA for the CDR3 is TGTGCCAGCAGCTTAGTTATCCAGGGGGTACGTTCCGGGGAGCTGTTTTTT.

The genes are TRBV4-1 and TRBJ2-7; D is uncertain. CDR3 size: 15 residues. Trimming took off 1 base at V and 3 bases at J, with 13 bases between the two ends. Germline values: CDR1 MGHRA, CDR2 YSYEKL. The CDR3 bases are TGCGCCAGCAGCCAAGCCCTCCCTTCTCGCTACGAGCAGTACTTC. It codes for CASSQALPSRYEQYF.

This chain connects TRBV7-6 to TRBJ2-1, with 11 bases aligning to TRBD2. Losses at the gene ends were 2 bases for V and 5 bases for J; bases not matched to a gene: 5. This CDR3 has 16 residues. Germline CDR1 is SGHVS and CDR2 is FNYEAQ. As DNA, the CDR3 is TGTGCCAGCAGCTTACCCGATAGCGGGGGGGACAATGAGCAGTTCTTC. Protein product: CASSLPDSGGDNEQFF.

This clone showed up just a few times. The CDR3, as DNA: TGTGCCAGCAGCTTTTGGTCGCGGGGGGCCCAAGAGACCCAGTACTTC. Its translation is CASSFWSRGAQETQYF. The chain combines TRBV11-2 with TRBJ2-5; 8 nucleotides line up with TRBD2. V was clipped by 3 bases and J by 1 base; unmatched bases: 7. Looked up from germline, CDR1 is SGHAT and CDR2 is FQNNGV. CDR3 length equals 16 residues.

V usage is TRBV11-2 and J usage is TRBJ2-5; 11 nucleotides align to TRBD2. This CDR3 contains 15 residues. Losses at the gene ends were 1 base for V and 4 bases for J; bases not matched to a gene: 2. CDR1 and CDR2 (germline): SGHAT, FQNNGV. The CDR3 spells CASSLGLAGGETQYF. The CDR3 DNA is TGTGCCAGCAGCTTAGGCCTAGCGGGGGGAGAGACCCAGTACTTC. Looking up the rest from reference TRBV11-2 and TRBJ2-5 gives the full variable domain: EAGVAQSPRYKIIEKRQSVAFWCNPISGHATLYWYQQILGQGPKLLIQFQNNGVVDDSQLPKDRFSAERLKGVDSTLKIQPAKLEDSAVYLCASSLGLAGGETQYFGPGTRLLVL.

This rearrangement joins TRBV9 to TRBJ2-7; 9 positions match TRBD1. The junction had 5 bases not matched to a gene; V was cut back by 0 bases and J by 4 bases. The V gene's germline CDR1 is SGDLS and CDR2 YYNGEE. CDR3 length: 15 residues. The CDR3 region is CASSVGWGQGYEQYF. CDR3 DNA: TGTGCCAGCAGCGTAGGCTGGGGACAGGGATACGAGCAGTACTTC.

This clone was seen a single time. V usage is TRBV10-3 and J usage is TRBJ1-5; TRBD1 matches at 7 bases. Germline loops: CDR1 ENHRY, CDR2 SYGVKD. This CDR3 is 16 amino acids long. V was clipped by 0 bases and J by 6 bases; unmatched bases: 8. CDR3 sequence reads: CAISESIGQVPQPQHF. The CDR3 nucleotides are TGTGCCATCAGTGAGTCAATCGGACAGGTCCCTCAGCCCCAGCATTTT.

This chain uses TRBV28 with TRBJ2-1; the match to TRBD1 covers 9 bases. The CDR3 covers 13 residues. Germline values: CDR1 MDHEN, CDR2 SYDVKM. V dropped 5 bases and J dropped 8; count of bases not matched to a gene: 4. CDR3 sequence: CASSPGQGYEQFF. The CDR3 region has the DNA TGTGCCAGCAGTCCGGGACAGGGTTATGAGCAGTTCTTC.

V and J are TRBV10-3 and TRBJ2-3; no clear D gene. Germline V gives CDR1 ENHRY, CDR2 SYGVKD. This CDR3 contains 12 residues. V was clipped by 3 bases and J by 3 bases, with 4 bases between them. CDR3 DNA sequence: TGTGCCATCAGTGACCAGACAGATACGCAGTATTTT. Translating gives CAISDQTDTQYF.

The chain recombines TRBV13 with TRBJ2-7; D remains ambiguous. The germline V gene encodes CDR1 PRHDT and CDR2 FYEKMQ (reference sequence). V lost 5 bases and J 6 bases, leaving 8 bases between the germline ends. The CDR3 is made up of 11 amino acids. CDR3 DNA: TGTGCCAGCAGCCGTACTGGCGAGCAGTACTTC. It codes for CASSRTGEQYF.

This clone came up a few times. The V gene is TRBV29-1, the J gene TRBJ2-5; 8 nucleotides line up with TRBD1. This CDR3 has 14 amino acids. Germline assignment: CDR1 SQVTM and CDR2 ANQGSEA. Unmatched junction bases numbered 8, after V lost 3 bases and J lost 5 bases. Here the CDR3 reads CSVEGAGGGETQYF. The CDR3, as DNA: TGCAGCGTTGAGGGGGCAGGGGGCGGTGAGACCCAGTACTTC.

The CDR3 protein is CASSLRDEQYF. CDR3 nucleotide sequence: TGTGCCAGCAGCTTAAGAGACGAGCAGTACTTC. The chain joins TRBV7-9 to TRBJ2-7, with D hard to call. The CDR3 runs to 11 residues. V lost 2 bases, J lost 5 bases, and 4 bases lay in between. CDR1 and CDR2 from the germline V gene are SEHNR and FQNEAQ (reference sequence).

V is TRBV19 and J is TRBJ1-2; TRBD1 aligns across 10 bases. CDR3 length: 14 amino acids. Germline V lookup: CDR1 LNHDA, CDR2 SQIVND (reference sequence). Trimming at V came to 4 bases and at J to 4 bases, leaving 3 bases not matched to a gene. The CDR3 bases are TGTGCCAGTAGTAGGGACAGGGGCGGCTATGGCTACACCTTC. Translating it yields CASSRDRGGYGYTF.

The genes are TRBV14 and TRBJ2-2, with D perhaps TRBD1 (6 bases). CDR1 and CDR2 (germline): SGHDN, FVKESK. V was pared by 6 bases and J by 3 bases, with 8 bases between. The CDR3 runs 13 residues. In DNA, the CDR3 is TGTGCCAGCAGTCGACAGGACACCGGGGAGCTGTTTTTT. Its translation: CASSRQDTGELFF.

This clone has a handful of counts. The gene calls are TRBV4-3 and TRBJ1-4; perhaps TRBD1 as D (5 bases). CDR1 and CDR2 (germline): LGHNA, YSLEER. The CDR3 is 16 amino acids. The V end was cut by 4 bases, the J end by 3 bases, with 15 bases between. The CDR3 DNA sequence: TGCGCCAGCAGCCCCCTGGGGAGGGGACCTAATGAAAAACTGTTTTTT. It translates to CASSPLGRGPNEKLFF.

This clone was detected a few times. The chain uses TRBV7-3 and TRBJ1-1; D is possibly TRBD1 (5 bases). The CDR3 length is 12 residues. CDR1 and CDR2 from the germline V gene are SGHTA and FQGTGA. The V end was cut by 2 bases, the J end by 8 bases, with 9 bases between. The CDR3 DNA follows: TGTGCCAGCAGCTTACGGCAGGGAGAAGCTTTCTTT. The encoded protein is CASSLRQGEAFF.

This clone has more than one count but fewer than ten. The rearrangement uses TRBV7-2 and TRBJ2-4; 7 nucleotides agree with TRBD1. Germline V lookup: CDR1 SGHTA, CDR2 FQGNSA. V lost 5 bases to trimming and J lost 7 bases; unmatched junction nucleotides: 17. CDR3 length: 17 residues. The CDR3 loop is CASSPVAPGRGLNIQYF. The CDR3, as DNA: TGTGCCAGCAGCCCAGTAGCCCCTGGCAGGGGGTTGAACATTCAGTACTTC.

The chain couples TRBV6-5 to TRBJ2-5; 11 positions match TRBD2. Trimming at V came to 0 bases and at J to 10 bases, leaving 4 bases not matched to a gene. Per the germline V gene, CDR1 is MNHEY and CDR2 is SVGAGI. CDR3 size: 14 residues. This chain's CDR3 is CASSYSILAGDQYF. CDR3 coding DNA: TGTGCCAGCAGTTACTCGATACTAGCGGGGGACCAGTACTTC.

The chain joins TRBV30 to TRBJ2-1, with TRBD2 matching over 10 bases. V was clipped by 2 bases and J by 6 bases; unmatched bases: 7. The CDR3 loop spans 15 amino acids. Germline CDR1 and CDR2: GTSNPN and SVGIG (reference sequence). The CDR3 reads CAWSRGLAGVNEQFF. CDR3 DNA sequence: TGTGCCTGGAGTAGAGGTCTAGCGGGGGTCAATGAGCAGTTCTTC.